These 22 T cell receptor beta chains came from one sample sequenced in a study of human T cells and chemical hapten exposure. Time point denoted: patch test 1, 2 weeks after DPC sensitization. This sample's treatment: therapeutic diphenylcyclopropenone sensitization with weekly scalp DPC. TCRdb reprocessed the RACE reads with MiXCR, giving one entry per CDR3 protein. The sample yields 100,000 or so distinct CDR3 sequences, approximately 10% seen once. Sequenced material: whole blood, taken in connection with sensitization to the hapten diphenylcyclopropenone (DPC). The receptors were sampled from a woman between 35 and 50 years old with alopecia areata. Some clones in this sample may be carry-over from other donors' samples.

This clonotype has a count of ten or more. V gene TRBV5-4 combines with J gene TRBJ2-2; TRBD2 aligns across 14 bases. Germline V gene lookup returns CDR1 SGHNT and CDR2 YYREEE (reference sequence). CDR3 length: 17 amino acids. Germline trimming cut 4 bases from V and 4 bases from J; bases unmatched to any gene: 6. CDR3 loop: CASSEGLAGARTGELFF. In DNA, the CDR3 is TGTGCCAGCAGCGAGGGACTAGCGGGAGCCCGCACCGGGGAGCTGTTTTTT.

The chain is built from TRBV10-3 and TRBJ1-2; D may be TRBD1 (5 bases). V dropped 6 bases and J dropped 7 bases, with 12 bases sitting between them. Per the germline V gene, CDR1 is ENHRY and CDR2 is SYGVKD. The CDR3 length is 12 residues. The CDR3 loop reads CAISKGTAGYTF. The DNA of the CDR3 is TGTGCCATCAGCAAGGGGACGGCTGGCTACACCTTC.

Details on this clonotype: Given the absence of the conserved phenylalanine or tryptophan at the CDR3 end, a read error is likely. The genes are TRBV10-1 and TRBJ2-2; 8 nucleotides line up with TRBD2. This CDR3 contains 15 residues. The germline V gene has CDR1 WNHNN and CDR2 SYGVQD (reference sequence). The trim removed 6 bases at V and 1 base at J, leaving 4 bases unmatched. CDR3 protein: CASSAGLENTGELFS. The CDR3 DNA sequence: TGCGCCAGCAGCGCGGGACTAGAGAACACCGGGGAGCTGTTTTCT.

Notes on this clonotype: Possible read error: a much larger clone is one base away. The chain couples TRBV29-1 to TRBJ2-5; 7 positions agree with TRBD1. V lost 3 bases and J lost 1; bases outside the gene matches: 8. CDR1 and CDR2 from the germline V gene are SQVTM and ANQGSEA. The CDR3 sequence is 15 residues long. The CDR3 spells CSVDGTAFFQETQYF. The CDR3 coding sequence is TGCAGCGTTGACGGGACAGCCTTTTTCCAAGAGACCCAGTACTTC.

This clonotype was recorded many times. This chain links TRBV20-1 with TRBJ1-1; possible D gene TRBD1, 6 bases. CDR1 and CDR2 from the germline V gene are DFQATT and SNEGSKA (reference sequence). Trimming cost V 0 bases and J 3 bases, with 11 bases left between them. The CDR3 sequence is 14 residues long. The CDR3, as DNA: TGCAGTGCTAGAGACCTACAGGGCCACACTGAAGCTTTCTTT. The encoded protein is CSARDLQGHTEAFF.

The chain uses TRBV3-1 and TRBJ1-4; the D is unclear. Trimming stripped 6 bases from V and 8 bases from J, with 7 bases between. Germline V gene lookup returns CDR1 LGHDT and CDR2 YNNKEL (reference sequence). The CDR3 is 11 residues long. CDR3 loop: CASSLKEKLFF. The CDR3 region has the DNA TGTGCCAGCAGTCTTAAAGAAAAACTGTTTTTT.

The chain carries TRBV20-1 and TRBJ2-2; D is possibly TRBD1 (5 bases). The CDR3 loop spans 12 amino acids. Looked up from germline, CDR1 is DFQATT and CDR2 is SNEGSKA (reference sequence). Trimming stripped 0 bases from V and 6 bases from J, with 5 bases between. The CDR3 bases are TGCAGTGCTAGAGAAGGGGCCGGGGAGCTGTTTTTT. Its translation: CSAREGAGELFF.

This clonotype appeared many times. This rearrangement joins TRBV4-2 to TRBJ2-1, with 11 bases identical to TRBD2. The germline gives CDR1 LGHNA, CDR2 YNFKEQ. CDR3 length: 19 amino acids. Losses at the gene ends were 1 base for V and 4 bases for J; bases not matched to a gene: 12. CDR3 DNA: TGTGCCAGCAGCCAAGGGACTAGCGGGCGAGGGGAGGAGTACAATGAGCAGTTCTTC. Protein: CASSQGTSGRGEEYNEQFF.

This sequence joins TRBV6-5 and TRBJ1-2, with D maybe TRBD1 (5 bases). The CDR3 consists of 14 residues. V was pared by 2 bases and J by 6 bases, with 13 bases between. Germline V gives CDR1 MNHEY, CDR2 SVGAGI. CDR3 DNA: TGTGCCAGCAGTTACCAGGGACCGAACCATGGCTACACCTTC. It codes for CASSYQGPNHGYTF.

This clonotype has at least ten counts. The rearrangement joins TRBV20-1 to TRBJ2-1; 9 bases are a match to TRBD2. The V segment lost 0 bases and the J segment 4 bases; nucleotides outside the gene matches: 7. Per germline, CDR1 DFQATT and CDR2 SNEGSKA (reference sequence). The CDR3 consists of 16 residues. The CDR3 DNA reads as TGCAGTGCTAGAGATTTGGCGGGAGGGCCGTACAATGAGCAGTTCTTC. Protein product: CSARDLAGGPYNEQFF.

Ten or more counts support this clonotype. The rearrangement uses TRBV29-1 and TRBJ2-5; D remains unclear. Germline V gene data show CDR1 as SQVTM and CDR2 as ANQGSEA. CDR3 length: 10 amino acids. V lost 5 bases and J lost 7, with 8 bases in between. CDR3 DNA: TGCAGCGTTTCGCTGGGGACCCAGTACTTC. As protein: CSVSLGTQYF.

At least ten counts were recorded for this clonotype. The chain carries TRBV6-5 and TRBJ1-5; D remains ambiguous. Germline CDR1 is MNHEY and CDR2 is SVGAGI. The V end was cut by 2 bases, the J end by 6 bases, with 8 bases between. The CDR3 is 13 amino acids. The CDR3 loop is CASSYDPSQPQHF. CDR3 coding DNA: TGTGCCAGCAGTTACGACCCGTCTCAGCCCCAGCATTTT.

This clonotype came up a few times. The chain is built from TRBV11-2 and TRBJ2-5; D might be TRBD2 (7 bases). CDR3 size: 15 residues. Germline CDR1 reads SGHAT; CDR2 reads FQNNGV. V was trimmed by 10 bases and J by 2 bases, leaving 20 bases between them. In DNA, the CDR3 is TGTGCCACCTCCAACCCAGGGAGGGGGCAAGAGACCCAGTACTTC. The encoded protein is CATSNPGRGQETQYF.

A few counts support this clonotype. The chain is built from TRBV19 and TRBJ2-7, with D possibly matching TRBD1 (5 bases). CDR1 is LNHDA and CDR2 is SQIVND in the germline V gene (reference sequence). The CDR3 loop spans 13 amino acids. With 5 bases removed from V and 10 bases from J, the gap between germline ends came to 18 bases. Written as DNA, the CDR3 is TGTGCCAGTAGTCCTCGGACAAAAGGTGTACAGTACTTC. This gives the protein CASSPRTKGVQYF.

A note on this clonotype: A junction end diverges from the germline sequence, so it may reflect a read error. The chain combines TRBV29-1 with TRBJ2-3; D gene uncertain. The germline gives CDR1 SQVTM, CDR2 ANQGSEA. The CDR3 has 13 amino acids. CDR3 bases: TGCAGCGTTGAAGAGGGAAGGTCAGATACGCGGTATTTT. Its protein is CSVEEGRSDTRYF.

V is TRBV6-5 and J is TRBJ1-6; D perhaps matches TRBD1 (5 bases). This CDR3 has 15 residues. CDR1 and CDR2 from the germline V gene are MNHEY and SVGAGI. V was shortened by 0 bases and J by 9 bases, with 12 bases between the two germline ends. The CDR3 sequence: CASSYSNRGGSPLHF. The DNA for the CDR3 is TGTGCCAGCAGTTACTCGAATAGGGGAGGTTCACCCCTCCACTTT.

This clonotype was detected ten times or more. V and J are TRBV7-2 and TRBJ1-5, with D uncertain. This CDR3 region has 16 residues. The V gene lost 5 bases and the J gene lost 1 base, with 15 bases spanning the gap. The germline V gene has CDR1 SGHTA and CDR2 FQGNSA. CDR3 DNA sequence: TGTGCCAGCAGCCAGGCGGGGATAAACAGCAATCAGCCCCAGCATTTT. Translated: CASSQAGINSNQPQHF. Variable domain in full (rest from reference TRBV7-2 and TRBJ1-5): GAGVSQSPSNKVTEKGKDVELRCDPISGHTALYWYRQSLGQGLEFLIYFQGNSAPDKSGLPSDRFSAERTGGSVSTLTIQRTQQEDSAVYLCASSQAGINSNQPQHFGDGTRLSIL.

The V call is TRBV6-4, the J call TRBJ2-2; D gene ambiguous. Germline assignment: CDR1 MRHNA and CDR2 SNTAGT. The V and J ends lost 6 bases and 0 bases respectively, with 8 bases between them. The CDR3 runs 14 residues. CDR3 amino acids: CASRPTANTGELFF. CDR3 bases: TGTGCCAGCAGACCGACCGCGAACACCGGGGAGCTGTTTTTT.

This clonotype appeared many times. The CDR3 sequence: CASSKGTFPYTGELFF. The CDR3 DNA reads as TGTGCCAGCAGTAAGGGGACGTTTCCCTACACCGGGGAGCTGTTTTTT. V and J are TRBV6-2 or TRBV6-3 and TRBJ2-2, with D tentatively TRBD1 or TRBD2 (5 bases each). The V and J ends lost 5 bases and 3 bases respectively, with 16 bases between them. Germline CDR1 is MNHEY and CDR2 is SVGEGT. The CDR3 is 16 amino acids.

Ten or more counts support this clonotype. The V call is TRBV7-8, the J call TRBJ2-2, with 11 nucleotides matching TRBD2. The V gene end was trimmed by 5 bases and the J gene end by 9 bases; junction bases not matched to a gene: 20. Germline-derived CDR1 and CDR2 are SGHVS and FQNEAQ. The CDR3 sequence is 19 residues long. The CDR3 sequence is CASSPASGGQPTTVRELFF. As DNA, the CDR3 is TGTGCCAGCAGCCCGGCTAGCGGGGGGCAACCCACCACCGTCCGGGAGCTGTTTTTT.

This clonotype was picked up a small number of times. The genes are TRBV2 and TRBJ2-1; D gene uncertain. The germline V gene encodes CDR1 SNHLY and CDR2 FYNNEI. CDR3 length equals 14 residues. V shed 6 bases and J shed 7 bases, with 16 bases lying between them. CDR3 loop: CASSLVGSDNEQFF. The CDR3 DNA follows: TGTGCCAGCAGCTTGGTGGGTTCTGATAATGAGCAGTTCTTC.

This clonotype was recorded a few times. The genes are TRBV6-2 or TRBV6-3 and TRBJ2-5; D might be TRBD1 (5 bases). CDR1 and CDR2 (germline): MNHEY, SVGEGT. The CDR3 loop spans 12 amino acids. V lost 6 bases and J lost 4, with 9 bases in between. The CDR3 here is CASSPRVETQYF. DNA of the CDR3: TGTGCCAGCAGCCCCAGGGTAGAGACCCAGTACTTC.